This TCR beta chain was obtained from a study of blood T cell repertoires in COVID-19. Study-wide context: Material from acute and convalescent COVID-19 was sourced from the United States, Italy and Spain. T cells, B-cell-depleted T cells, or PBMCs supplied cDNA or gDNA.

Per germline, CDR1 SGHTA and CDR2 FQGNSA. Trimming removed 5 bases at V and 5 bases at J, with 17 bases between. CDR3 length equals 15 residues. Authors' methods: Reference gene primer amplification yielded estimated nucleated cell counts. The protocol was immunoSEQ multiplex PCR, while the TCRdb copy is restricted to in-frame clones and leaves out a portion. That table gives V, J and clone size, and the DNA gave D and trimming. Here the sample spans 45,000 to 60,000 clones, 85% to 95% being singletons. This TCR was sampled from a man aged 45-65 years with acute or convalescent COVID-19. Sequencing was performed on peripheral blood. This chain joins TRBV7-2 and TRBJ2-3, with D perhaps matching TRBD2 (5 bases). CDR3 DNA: TGTGCCAGCAGCCCCAGCCTTTTCGGAGGAGATACGCAGTATTTT. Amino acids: CASSPSLFGGDTQYF.